The TCR beta chain under discussion was sequenced for a study of T cell repertoires in cytomegalovirus infection. Study information: Selection of CMV epitopes for the study included recently identified HLA-C-restricted and well-studied HLA-B-restricted ones. It can be stated that public TCR beta signatures indicated CMV infection as well as a matching HLA type.

Germline CDR1 and CDR2: SEHNR and FQNEAQ (reference sequence). Deletions cut 3 bases from V and 5 bases from J, with 16 bases between. The CDR3 sequence is 15 residues long. Each CDR3 protein gets one entry after TCRdb re-called the reads with MiXCR. The sample consists of some 800,000 distinct CDR3 sequences, 25% to 30% of them appearing once. Study results and limitations: HLA-C-restricted CMV clonotypes gave the most frequent clonotype in two of eight donors. Accumulated public TCR beta family frequency recognized individuals carrying CMV together with the relevant HLA.

Note on this clonotype: Its target is not known.

The TCR comes from a human donor in good health (CMV status not recorded). Some clones in this sample may be carry-over from other donors' samples. The chain has TRBV7-9 and TRBJ1-2, with D possibly being TRBD1 (5 bases). The specimen comprised cultured CD8+ T cells from PBMCs, sampled from culture after CMV antigen stimulation. Written as DNA, the CDR3 is TGTGCCAGCAGCTTCCATCAGGGCGGTCATTATGGCTACACCTTC. It codes for CASSFHQGGHYGYTF.